The T cell receptor beta chain described here comes from a study of T cell changes during pregnancy in multiple sclerosis. The germline gives CDR1 SGHAT, CDR2 FQNNGV. CDR3 length equals 14 residues. V lost 0 bases and J 6 bases, leaving 11 bases between the germline ends. Here immunoSEQ multiplex PCR was the method, and the copy in TCRdb shows in-frame clones only, minus some. The top ten hold around 0.5% of the sample, which has about 42,000 clones, more than 85% seen once. The rearrangement uses TRBV11-2 and TRBJ1-2; possibly TRBD1 for D (6 bases). This TCR was sampled from a female donor in good health, enrolled as a control in a pregnancy study. The specimen comprised CD4+ T cells from peripheral blood mononuclear cells, sampled in the second trimester of pregnancy. CDR3: CASSLERTEHGYTF. CDR3 nucleotides: TGTGCCAGCAGCTTAGAAAGGACAGAGCATGGCTACACCTTC.